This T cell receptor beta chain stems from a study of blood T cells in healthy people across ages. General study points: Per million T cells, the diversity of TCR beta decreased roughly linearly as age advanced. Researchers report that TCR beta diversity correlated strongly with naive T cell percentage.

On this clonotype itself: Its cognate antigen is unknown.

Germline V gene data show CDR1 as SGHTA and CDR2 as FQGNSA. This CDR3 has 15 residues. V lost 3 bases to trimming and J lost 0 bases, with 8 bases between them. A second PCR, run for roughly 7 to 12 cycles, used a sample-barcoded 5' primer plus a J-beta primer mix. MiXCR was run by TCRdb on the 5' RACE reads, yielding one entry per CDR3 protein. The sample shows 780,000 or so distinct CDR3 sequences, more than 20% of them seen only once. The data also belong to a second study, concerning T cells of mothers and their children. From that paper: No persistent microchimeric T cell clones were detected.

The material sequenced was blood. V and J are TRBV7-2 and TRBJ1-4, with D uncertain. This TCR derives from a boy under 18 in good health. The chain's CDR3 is CASSFTKATNEKLFF. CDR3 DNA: TGTGCCAGCAGCTTTACGAAAGCAACTAATGAAAAACTGTTTTTT.